The source of this TCR beta chain is a study of identical twins. TCRdb called the 5' RACE reads again in MiXCR, with one record for every CDR3 protein. The table shows hundreds of thousands of distinct CDR3 sequences, with under 9% occurring only once. This clonotype turned up a few times. Trimming stripped 7 bases from V and 0 bases from J, with 10 bases between. Germline-derived CDR1 and CDR2 are MNHEY and SMNVEV (reference sequence). The CDR3 is 14 residues long. The same data also contributed to another study, on yellow fever vaccine responses in identical twins.

The sample consisted of PBMCs. The clonotype comes from a woman aged 18-35 years in good health. V is TRBV27 and J is TRBJ2-1, with D maybe TRBD1 (6 bases). In DNA form, the CDR3 reads TGTGCCAGCAAGCAGGGGCGCTCCTACAATGAGCAGTTCTTC. Its translation is CASKQGRSYNEQFF.